This TCR beta chain appears in the sequencing data of a study of shared clonotypes between healthy human individuals. Study-level background: Researchers assigned three CD4 naive, three CD4 memory, two CD8 naive and one CD8 memory plate to each donor. Study results and caveats: Collection of samples was limited to blood; tissue repertoires likely differ. Read depth was anticipated to influence clonotype sharing among donors.

From germline, CDR1 is MNHEY and CDR2 SMNVEV (reference sequence). The CDR3 spans 15 residues. V shed 6 bases and J 7 bases; nucleotides not matched to a gene: 9. Produced via immunoSEQ multiplex PCR; TCRdb's table is partial and in-frame only. The sample lists about 1.9 million clones, about 93% seen once, with over 1.5% in the top ten. Selected positively for CCR7 and CD45RO-negative, naive CD8 cells excluded terminally differentiated effector memory CD45RA+ cells. Donors, healthy HIV-negative adults, lacked recent acute infections or vaccinations. This clone occurred once. Antigen specificity is unknown.

The material sequenced was naive CD8+ T cells from PBMCs. The clonotype originates from a man between 18 and 35 years old in good health. Some clones in this sample may be carry-over from other donors' samples. The chain carries TRBV27 and TRBJ2-1; 10 nucleotides line up with TRBD1. The DNA of the CDR3 is TGTGCCAGCAGAGGACAGGGGGTCATGTGGAATGAGCAGTTCTTC. This sequence encodes CASRGQGVMWNEQFF.